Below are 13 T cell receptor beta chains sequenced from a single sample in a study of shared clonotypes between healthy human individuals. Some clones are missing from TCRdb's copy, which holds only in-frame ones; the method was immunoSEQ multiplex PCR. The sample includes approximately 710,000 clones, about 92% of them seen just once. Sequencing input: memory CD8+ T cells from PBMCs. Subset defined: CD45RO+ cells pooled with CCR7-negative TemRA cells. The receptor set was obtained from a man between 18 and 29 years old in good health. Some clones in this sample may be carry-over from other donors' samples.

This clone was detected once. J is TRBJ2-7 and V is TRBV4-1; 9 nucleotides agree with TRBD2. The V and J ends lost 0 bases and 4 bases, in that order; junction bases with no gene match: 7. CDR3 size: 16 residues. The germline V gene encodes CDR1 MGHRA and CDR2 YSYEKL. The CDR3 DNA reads TGCGCCAGCAGCCAAGATTTCCCTAGCGGGACGTACGAGCAGTACTTC. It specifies CASSQDFPSGTYEQYF.

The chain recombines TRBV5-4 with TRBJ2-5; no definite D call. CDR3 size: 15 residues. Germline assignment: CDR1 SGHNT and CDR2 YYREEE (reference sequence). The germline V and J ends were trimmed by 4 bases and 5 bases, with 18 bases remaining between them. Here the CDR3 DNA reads TGTGCCAGCAGCCAACCTTCCCTCCTGGGGGAGACCCAGTACTTC. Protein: CASSQPSLLGETQYF.

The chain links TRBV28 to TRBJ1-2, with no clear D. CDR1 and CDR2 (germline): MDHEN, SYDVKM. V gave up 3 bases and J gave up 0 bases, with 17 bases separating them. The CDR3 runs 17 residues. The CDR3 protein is CASSFLQILNPNYGYTF. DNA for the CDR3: TGTGCCAGCAGTTTCTTACAGATATTAAACCCTAACTATGGCTACACCTTC.

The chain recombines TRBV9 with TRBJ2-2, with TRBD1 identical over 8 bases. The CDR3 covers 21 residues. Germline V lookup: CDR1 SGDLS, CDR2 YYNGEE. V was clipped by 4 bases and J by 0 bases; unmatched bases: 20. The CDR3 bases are TGTGCCAGCAGCCATCACACCGGTGGGACAGGCGGCGACCCGAACACCGGGGAGCTGTTTTTT. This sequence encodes CASSHHTGGTGGDPNTGELFF.

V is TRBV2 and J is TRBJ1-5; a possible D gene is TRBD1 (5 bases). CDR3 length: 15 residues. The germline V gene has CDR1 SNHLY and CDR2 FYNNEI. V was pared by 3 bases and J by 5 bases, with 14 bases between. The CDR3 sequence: CASSDAFRGDQPQHF. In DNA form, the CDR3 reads TGTGCCAGCAGTGATGCGTTTCGGGGCGATCAGCCCCAGCATTTT.

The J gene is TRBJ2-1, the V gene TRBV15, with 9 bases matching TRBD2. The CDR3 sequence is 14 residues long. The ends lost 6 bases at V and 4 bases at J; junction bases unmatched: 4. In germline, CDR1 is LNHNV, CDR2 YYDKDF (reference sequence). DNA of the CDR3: TGTGCCACCAGTAACCTAGCGGGGTACAATGAGCAGTTCTTC. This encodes CATSNLAGYNEQFF.

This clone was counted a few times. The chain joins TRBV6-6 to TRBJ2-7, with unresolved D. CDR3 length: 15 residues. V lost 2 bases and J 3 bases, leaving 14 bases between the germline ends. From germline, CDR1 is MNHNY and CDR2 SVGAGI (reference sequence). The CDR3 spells CASSYESGFLYEQYF. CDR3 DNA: TGTGCCAGCAGTTACGAAAGTGGATTCCTCTACGAGCAGTACTTC.

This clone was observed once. The CDR3 region is CASSWGEDTYYEQYF. The CDR3 DNA is TGTGCCAGCAGTTGGGGTGAGGACACATACTACGAGCAGTACTTC. This chain joins TRBV6-5 and TRBJ2-5; a weak D match, TRBD1 (5 bases). The assigned J gene may be wrong: the sequence end matches TRBJ2-7 better. Germline assignment: CDR1 MNHEY and CDR2 SVGAGI. This CDR3 is built from 15 residues.

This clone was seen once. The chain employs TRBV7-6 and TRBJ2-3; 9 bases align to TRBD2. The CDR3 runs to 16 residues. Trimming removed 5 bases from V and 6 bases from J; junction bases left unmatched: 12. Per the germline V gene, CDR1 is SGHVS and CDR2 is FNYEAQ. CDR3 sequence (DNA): TGTGCCAGCAGCCCCCCCCAAAGCGGGAGGTCGGATACGCAGTATTTT. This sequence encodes CASSPPQSGRSDTQYF.

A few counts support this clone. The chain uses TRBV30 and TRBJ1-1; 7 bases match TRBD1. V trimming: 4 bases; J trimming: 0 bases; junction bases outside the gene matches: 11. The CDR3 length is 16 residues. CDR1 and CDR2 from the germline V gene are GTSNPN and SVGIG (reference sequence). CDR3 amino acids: CAWTPRWTGMNTEAFF. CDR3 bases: TGTGCCTGGACCCCCAGGTGGACAGGAATGAACACTGAAGCTTTCTTT.

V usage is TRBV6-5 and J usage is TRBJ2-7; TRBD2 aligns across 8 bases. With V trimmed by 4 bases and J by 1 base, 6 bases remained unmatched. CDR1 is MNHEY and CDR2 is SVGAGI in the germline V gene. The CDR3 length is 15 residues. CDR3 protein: CASSWGASGSYEQYF. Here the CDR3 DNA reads TGTGCCAGCAGTTGGGGGGCTAGCGGGTCCTACGAGCAGTACTTC.

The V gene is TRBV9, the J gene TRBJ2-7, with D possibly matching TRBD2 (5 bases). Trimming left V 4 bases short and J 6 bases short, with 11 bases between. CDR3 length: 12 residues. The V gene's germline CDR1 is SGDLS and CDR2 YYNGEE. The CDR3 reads CASSSAGGEQYF. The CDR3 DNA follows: TGTGCCAGCAGCTCCGCGGGCGGCGAGCAGTACTTC.

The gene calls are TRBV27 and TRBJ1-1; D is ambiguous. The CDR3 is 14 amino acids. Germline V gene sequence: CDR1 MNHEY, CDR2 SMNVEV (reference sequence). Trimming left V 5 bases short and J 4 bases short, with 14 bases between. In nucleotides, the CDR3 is TGTGCCAGCAGTATTACAACGGCGAGCACTGAAGCTTTCTTT. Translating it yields CASSITTASTEAFF.